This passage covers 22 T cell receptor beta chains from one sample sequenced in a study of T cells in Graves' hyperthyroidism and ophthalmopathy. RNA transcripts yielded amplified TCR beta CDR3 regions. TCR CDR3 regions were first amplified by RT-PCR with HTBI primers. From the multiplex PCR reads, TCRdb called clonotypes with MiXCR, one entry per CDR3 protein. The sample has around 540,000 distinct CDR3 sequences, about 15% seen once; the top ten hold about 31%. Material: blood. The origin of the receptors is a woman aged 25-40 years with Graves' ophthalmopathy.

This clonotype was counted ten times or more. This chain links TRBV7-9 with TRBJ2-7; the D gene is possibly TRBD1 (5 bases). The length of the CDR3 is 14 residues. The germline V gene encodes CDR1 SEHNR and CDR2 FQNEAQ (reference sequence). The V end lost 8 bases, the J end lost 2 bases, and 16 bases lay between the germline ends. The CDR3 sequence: CASGPAGSTYEQYF. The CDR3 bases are TGTGCCAGCGGGCCGGCAGGGTCAACCTACGAGCAGTACTTC.

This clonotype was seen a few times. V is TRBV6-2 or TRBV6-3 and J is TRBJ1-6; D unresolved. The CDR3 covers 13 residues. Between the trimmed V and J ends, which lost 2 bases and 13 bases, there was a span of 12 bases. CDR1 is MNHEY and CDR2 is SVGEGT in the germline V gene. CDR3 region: CASSYGRIWPLHF. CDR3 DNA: TGTGCCAGCAGTTACGGACGGATTTGGCCCCTCCACTTT.

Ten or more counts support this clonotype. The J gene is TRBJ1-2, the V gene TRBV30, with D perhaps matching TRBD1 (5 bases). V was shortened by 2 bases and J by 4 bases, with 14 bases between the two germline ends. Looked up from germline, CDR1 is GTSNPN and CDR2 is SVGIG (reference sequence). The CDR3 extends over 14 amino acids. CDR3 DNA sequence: TGTGCCTGGAGTCCCGACAGACTGATCTATGGCTACACCTTC. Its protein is CAWSPDRLIYGYTF.

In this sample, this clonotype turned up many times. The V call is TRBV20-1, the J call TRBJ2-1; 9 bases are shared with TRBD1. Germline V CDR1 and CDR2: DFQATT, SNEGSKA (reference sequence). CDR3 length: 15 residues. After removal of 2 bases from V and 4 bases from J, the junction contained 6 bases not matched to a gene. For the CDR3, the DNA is TGCAGTGCTAGAATTACCGGGACAGGGTACAATGAGCAGTTCTTC. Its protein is CSARITGTGYNEQFF.

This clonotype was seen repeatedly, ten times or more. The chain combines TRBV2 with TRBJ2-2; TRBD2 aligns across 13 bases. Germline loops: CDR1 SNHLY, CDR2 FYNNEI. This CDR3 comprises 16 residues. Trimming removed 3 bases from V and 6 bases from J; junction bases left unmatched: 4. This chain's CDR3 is CASSDWTSGSAGELFF. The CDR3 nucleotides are TGTGCCAGCAGTGATTGGACTAGCGGGAGCGCCGGGGAGCTGTTTTTT.

The CDR3 sequence is CASSFFGTSGSYEQYF. As DNA, the CDR3 is TGTGCCAGCAGCTTTTTTGGGACTAGCGGGAGCTACGAGCAGTACTTC. The chain has TRBV5-6 and TRBJ2-7; 14 bases are a match to TRBD2. The junction had 4 bases not matched to a gene; V was cut back by 2 bases and J by 3 bases. The CDR3 extends over 16 amino acids. Germline lookup yields CDR1 SGHDT and CDR2 YYEEEE.

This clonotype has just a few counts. For the CDR3, the DNA is TGTGCCAGCAGCTTATATAGAAGCACAGATACGCAGTATTTT. The encoded protein is CASSLYRSTDTQYF. V usage is TRBV3-1 and J usage is TRBJ2-3, with unresolved D. The V gene's germline CDR1 is LGHDT and CDR2 YNNKEL (reference sequence). The CDR3 is made up of 14 amino acids. The ends were cut back, 5 bases at V and 0 bases at J, with 9 bases in the middle.

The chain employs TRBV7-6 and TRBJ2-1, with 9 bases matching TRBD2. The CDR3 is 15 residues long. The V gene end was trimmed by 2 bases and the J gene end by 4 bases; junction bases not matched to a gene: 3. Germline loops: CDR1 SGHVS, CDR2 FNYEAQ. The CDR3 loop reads CASSLSGRRYNEQFF. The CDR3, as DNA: TGTGCCAGCAGCTTAAGCGGGAGGCGATACAATGAGCAGTTCTTC.

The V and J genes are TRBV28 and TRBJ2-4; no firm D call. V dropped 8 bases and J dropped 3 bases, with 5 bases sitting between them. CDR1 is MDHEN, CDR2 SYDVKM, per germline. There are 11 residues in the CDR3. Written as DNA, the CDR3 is TGTGCCAGCGCAAACAAAAACATTCAGTACTTC. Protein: CASANKNIQYF.

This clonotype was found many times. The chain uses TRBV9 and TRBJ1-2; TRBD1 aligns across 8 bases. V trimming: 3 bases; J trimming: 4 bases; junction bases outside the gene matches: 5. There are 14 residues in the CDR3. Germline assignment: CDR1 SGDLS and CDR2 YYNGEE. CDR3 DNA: TGTGCCAGCAGCGGGGACAGGAGAGGCTATGGCTACACCTTC. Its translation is CASSGDRRGYGYTF.

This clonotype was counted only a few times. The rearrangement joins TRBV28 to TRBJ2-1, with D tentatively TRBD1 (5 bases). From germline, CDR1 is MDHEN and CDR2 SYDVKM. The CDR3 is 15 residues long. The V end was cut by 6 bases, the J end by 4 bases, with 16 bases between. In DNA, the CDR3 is TGTGCCAGCAGATTAGGGGCCTACCTTTACAATGAGCAGTTCTTC. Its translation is CASRLGAYLYNEQFF.

CDR3 region: CAWSGDPLAGVNEQYF. CDR3 DNA sequence: TGTGCCTGGAGTGGCGACCCTCTAGCGGGAGTGAACGAGCAGTACTTC. V gene TRBV30 combines with J gene TRBJ2-7; 10 positions match TRBD2. V shed 1 base and J 5 bases; nucleotides not matched to a gene: 11. Per germline, CDR1 GTSNPN and CDR2 SVGIG (reference sequence). CDR3 length: 16 residues.

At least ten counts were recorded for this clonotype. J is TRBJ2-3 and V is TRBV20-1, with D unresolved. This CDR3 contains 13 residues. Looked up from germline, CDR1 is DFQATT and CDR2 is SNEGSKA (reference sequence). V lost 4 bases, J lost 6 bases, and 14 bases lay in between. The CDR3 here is CSATPPLQDTQYF. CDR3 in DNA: TGCAGTGCTACGCCCCCGTTACAGGATACGCAGTATTTT.

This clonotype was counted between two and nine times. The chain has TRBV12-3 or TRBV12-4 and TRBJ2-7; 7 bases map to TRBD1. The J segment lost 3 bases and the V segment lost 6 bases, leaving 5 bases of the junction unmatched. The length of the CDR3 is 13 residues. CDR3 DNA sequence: TGTGCCAGCAGGCCGACAGGGAACTACGAGCAGTACTTC. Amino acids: CASRPTGNYEQYF.

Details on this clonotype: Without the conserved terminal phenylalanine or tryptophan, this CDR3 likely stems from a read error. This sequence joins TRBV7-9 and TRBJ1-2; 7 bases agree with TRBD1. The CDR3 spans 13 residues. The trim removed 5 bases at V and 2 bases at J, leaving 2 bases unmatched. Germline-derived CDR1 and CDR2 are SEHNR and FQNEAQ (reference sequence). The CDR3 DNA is TGTGCCAGCAGCGAGACAGGGAACTATGGCTACACCCTC. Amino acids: CASSETGNYGYTL.

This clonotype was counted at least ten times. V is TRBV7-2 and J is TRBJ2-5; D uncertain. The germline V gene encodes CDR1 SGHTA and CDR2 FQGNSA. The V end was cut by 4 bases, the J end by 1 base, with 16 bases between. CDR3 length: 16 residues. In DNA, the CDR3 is TGTGCCAGCAGCTCCCCCCCCGGACGGCTCCAAGAGACCCAGTACTTC. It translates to CASSSPPGRLQETQYF.

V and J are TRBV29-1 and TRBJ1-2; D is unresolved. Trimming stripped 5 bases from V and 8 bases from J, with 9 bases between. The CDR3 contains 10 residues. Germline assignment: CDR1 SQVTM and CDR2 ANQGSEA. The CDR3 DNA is TGCAGCGTTTGGACTACGGGCTACACCTTC. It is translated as CSVWTTGYTF.

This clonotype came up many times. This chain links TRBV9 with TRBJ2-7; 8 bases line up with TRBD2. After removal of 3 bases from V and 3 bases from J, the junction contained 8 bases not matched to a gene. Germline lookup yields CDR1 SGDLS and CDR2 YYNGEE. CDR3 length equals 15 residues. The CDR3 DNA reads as TGTGCCAGCAGCGGGTACCCGGGACTAGGCTACGAGCAGTACTTC. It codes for CASSGYPGLGYEQYF.

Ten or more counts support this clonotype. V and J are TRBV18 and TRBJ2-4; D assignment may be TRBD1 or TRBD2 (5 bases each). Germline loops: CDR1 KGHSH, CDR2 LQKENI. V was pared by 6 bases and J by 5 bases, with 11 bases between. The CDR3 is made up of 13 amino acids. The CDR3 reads CASSQGEENIQYF. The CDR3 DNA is TGTGCCAGCTCTCAGGGAGAGGAAAACATTCAGTACTTC.

CDR3 nucleotide sequence: TGTGCCAGCAGTGCCCCTATGATCCGGCAAGAGACCCAGTACTTC. Translating it yields CASSAPMIRQETQYF. This chain connects TRBV2 to TRBJ2-5; no reliable D call. Germline values: CDR1 SNHLY, CDR2 FYNNEI. The CDR3 has 15 amino acids. The ends were cut back, 4 bases at V and 2 bases at J, with 14 bases in the middle.

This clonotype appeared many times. The CDR3 nucleotides read TGTGCCAGCAGTTACGGTGACCTGAGCTCCTATAATTCACCCCTCCACTTT. Its protein is CASSYGDLSSYNSPLHF. The chain combines TRBV6-6 with TRBJ1-6, with D hard to call. CDR3 length: 17 residues. V was shortened by 2 bases and J by 0 bases, with 11 bases between the two germline ends. CDR1 and CDR2 from the germline V gene are MNHNY and SVGAGI (reference sequence).

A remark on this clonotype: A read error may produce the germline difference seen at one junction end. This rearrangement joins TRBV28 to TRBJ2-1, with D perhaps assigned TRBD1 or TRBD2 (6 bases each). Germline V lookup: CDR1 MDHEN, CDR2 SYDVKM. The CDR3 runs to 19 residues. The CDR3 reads CASSLGETRGLSSYNEQLF. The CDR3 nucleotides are TGTGCCAGCAGTTTAGGGGAGACTCGGGGGCTCAGCTCCTACAATGAGCAGCTCTTC.